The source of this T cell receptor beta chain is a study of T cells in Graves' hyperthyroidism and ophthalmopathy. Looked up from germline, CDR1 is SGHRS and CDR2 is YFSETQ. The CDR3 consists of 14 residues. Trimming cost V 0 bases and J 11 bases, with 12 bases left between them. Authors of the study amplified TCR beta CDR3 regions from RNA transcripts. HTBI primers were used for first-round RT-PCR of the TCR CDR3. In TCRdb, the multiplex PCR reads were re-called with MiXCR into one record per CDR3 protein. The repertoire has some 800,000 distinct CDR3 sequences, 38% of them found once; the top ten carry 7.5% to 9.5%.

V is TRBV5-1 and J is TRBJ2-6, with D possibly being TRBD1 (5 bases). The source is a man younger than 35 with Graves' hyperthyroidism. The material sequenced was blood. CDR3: CASSLEATAYVLTF. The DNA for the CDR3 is TGCGCCAGCAGCTTGGAGGCGACAGCCTACGTCCTGACTTTC.